One and the same sample provided the 17 T cell receptor beta chains below, sequenced in a study of cytomegalovirus exposure and HLA in healthy donors. PCR was performed using 60 Vbeta and 13 Jbeta primers. Profiled with immunoSEQ multiplex PCR; TCRdb holds only in-frame clones, not every one. This table holds about 180,000 clones, 76% found once. Sequenced input: PBMCs. These receptors all stem from a woman between 25 and 40 years old in good health and CMV-seropositive.

The chain employs TRBV28 and TRBJ2-2; TRBD1 aligns across 9 bases. Trimming cost V 5 bases and J 4 bases; bases outside gene matches: 11. CDR3 length: 17 residues. Germline V gene data show CDR1 as MDHEN and CDR2 as SYDVKM. This chain's CDR3 is CASSLVQGTGTTGELFF. CDR3 nucleotide sequence: TGTGCCAGCAGTCTCGTGCAAGGGACAGGGACCACCGGGGAGCTGTTTTTT.

The V and J genes are TRBV15 and TRBJ2-1; TRBD1 aligns across 11 bases. J gave up 4 bases and V 5 bases, and 25 bases lay outside the gene matches. Germline-derived CDR1 and CDR2 are LNHNV and YYDKDF (reference sequence). This CDR3 region has 22 residues. The CDR3 reads CATSVPGQGGKVAVEGYNEQFF. The CDR3 bases are TGTGCCACCAGCGTCCCGGGACAGGGGGGAAAGGTCGCTGTAGAAGGATACAATGAGCAGTTCTTC.

V and J are TRBV7-2 and TRBJ2-7; 7 nucleotides match TRBD1. The CDR3 length is 15 residues. Trimming took 3 bases from V and 2 from J; bases not matched to a gene: 7. Germline V gene lookup returns CDR1 SGHTA and CDR2 FQGNSA. CDR3 amino acids: CASSFNRGMTYEQYF. The CDR3 DNA follows: TGTGCCAGCAGCTTCAACAGGGGAATGACCTACGAGCAGTACTTC.

The V call is TRBV15, the J call TRBJ1-4, with D possibly being TRBD1 (5 bases). This CDR3 comprises 13 residues. The germline V gene encodes CDR1 LNHNV and CDR2 YYDKDF (reference sequence). V shed 8 bases and J shed 4 bases, with 11 bases lying between them. CDR3 amino acids: CATLGRSNEKLFF. The CDR3 nucleotides are TGTGCCACCCTGGGGCGAAGTAATGAAAAACTGTTTTTT.

In regard to this clone: Other DNA sequences in the sample encode the same CDR3. The rearrangement uses TRBV28 and TRBJ2-5; TRBD1 agrees at 10 bases. The CDR3 loop spans 14 amino acids. Germline-derived CDR1 and CDR2 are MDHEN and SYDVKM. J gave up 5 bases and V 5 bases, and 5 bases lay outside the gene matches. The CDR3 spells CASSRGQGRETQYF. The CDR3 DNA sequence: TGTGCCAGCAGTAGGGGACAGGGGAGGGAGACCCAGTACTTC.

This rearrangement joins TRBV6-6 to TRBJ2-2; D is possibly TRBD2 (5 bases). The CDR3 contains 14 residues. Germline CDR1 is MNHNY and CDR2 is SVGAGI (reference sequence). V lost 7 bases and J 4 bases, leaving 13 bases between the germline ends. The CDR3 spells CASKEARGTGELFF. DNA of the CDR3: TGTGCCAGCAAGGAGGCGCGTGGCACCGGGGAGCTGTTTTTT.

The DNA of the CDR3 is TGTGCCACCAGCAGAGTTGCGCCCCTTTCCTACAATGAGCAGTTCTTC. It translates to CATSRVAPLSYNEQFF. The V gene is TRBV15, the J gene TRBJ2-1, with unresolved D. V was pared by 1 base and J by 1 base, with 11 bases between. The CDR3 sequence is 16 residues long. Germline loops: CDR1 LNHNV, CDR2 YYDKDF (reference sequence).

This chain links TRBV6-6 with TRBJ1-1; D is possibly TRBD1 (5 bases). In germline, CDR1 is MNHNY, CDR2 SVGAGI (reference sequence). This CDR3 is built from 15 residues. V shed 2 bases and J shed 0 bases, with 10 bases lying between them. Here the CDR3 reads CASSYEGAVNTEAFF. For the CDR3, the DNA is TGTGCCAGCAGTTACGAAGGGGCCGTGAACACTGAAGCTTTCTTT.

This clone has only one observation. This sequence joins TRBV9 and TRBJ2-2; D not resolved. CDR1 SGDLS and CDR2 YYNGEE come from the germline V gene. There are 14 residues in the CDR3. V shed 2 bases and J shed 6 bases, with 11 bases lying between them. The CDR3 sequence: CASSVNPLAGELFF. In DNA form, the CDR3 reads TGTGCCAGCAGCGTCAACCCTCTAGCCGGGGAGCTGTTTTTT. The full variable domain, with the rest looked up from reference TRBV9 and TRBJ2-2, is DSGVTQTPKHLITATGQRVTLRCSPRSGDLSVYWYQQSLDQGLQFLIQYYNGEERAKGNILERFSAQQFPDLHSELNLSSLELGDSALYFCASSVNPLAGELFFGEGSRLTVL.

The table lists this clone with a few counts. The CDR3 DNA is TGCGCCAGCAGTGAGACGGGGGGGCCTGTCGGGGAGCTGTTTTTT. It yields the protein CASSETGGPVGELFF. This chain uses TRBV10-1 with TRBJ2-2; 8 bases align to TRBD2. The trim removed 2 bases at V and 7 bases at J, leaving 6 bases unmatched. CDR3 length: 15 amino acids. Germline values: CDR1 WNHNN, CDR2 SYGVQD (reference sequence).

V usage is TRBV27 and J usage is TRBJ2-5, with D unresolved. Trimming took 2 bases from V and 1 from J, leaving 5 bases between them. Germline V gives CDR1 MNHEY, CDR2 SMNVEV (reference sequence). The CDR3 has 13 residues. CDR3: CASSLKPQETQYF. CDR3 nucleotide sequence: TGTGCCAGCAGTTTAAAGCCCCAAGAGACCCAGTACTTC.

J is TRBJ1-3 and V is TRBV28; TRBD1 matches at 7 bases. With V trimmed by 6 bases and J by 4 bases, 9 bases remained unmatched. The CDR3 loop spans 15 amino acids. Germline lookup yields CDR1 MDHEN and CDR2 SYDVKM. Here the CDR3 DNA reads TGTGCCAGCAGACATCAGACAGGGTTCGGAAACACCATATATTTT. Amino acid sequence: CASRHQTGFGNTIYF.

The chain combines TRBV11-3 with TRBJ2-3; maybe TRBD2 (5 bases). The CDR3 is 17 amino acids. V lost 1 base and J lost 2, with 16 bases in between. The germline V gene encodes CDR1 SGHNT and CDR2 YENEEA. This chain's CDR3 is CASSLGGGIASTDTQYF. CDR3 DNA sequence: TGTGCCAGCAGCTTAGGTGGAGGAATAGCCTCCACAGATACGCAGTATTTT.

This sequence joins TRBV6-5 and TRBJ1-2; a possible D gene is TRBD1 (5 bases). V lost 10 bases to trimming and J lost 3 bases, with 15 bases between them. CDR3 length equals 13 residues. CDR1 is MNHEY and CDR2 is SVGAGI in the germline V gene. The CDR3 is CAIGRGRHYGYTF. CDR3 nucleotides: TGTGCCATTGGACGGGGGAGGCACTATGGCTACACCTTC.

This clone has only a few counts. This sequence joins TRBV25-1 and TRBJ1-5; 10 nucleotides line up with TRBD1. The CDR3 is 18 residues long. Per germline, CDR1 MGHDK and CDR2 SYGVNS. Trimming removed 10 bases from V and 3 bases from J; junction bases left unmatched: 18. CDR3 coding DNA: TGTGCCAACTGCTCGGGACAGGGGCGCCGGGGTATCAATCAGCCCCAGCATTTT. Its translation: CANCSGQGRRGINQPQHF. Full variable domain (missing parts from reference TRBV25-1 and TRBJ1-5): EADIYQTPRYLVIGTGKKITLECSQTMGHDKMYWYQQDPGMELHLIHYSYGVNSTEKGDLSSESTVSRIRTEHFPLTLESARPSHTSQYLCANCSGQGRRGINQPQHFGDGTRLSIL.

This chain uses TRBV27 with TRBJ1-6; D unresolved. V lost 4 bases to trimming and J lost 4 bases, with 14 bases between them. Germline V gene data show CDR1 as MNHEY and CDR2 as SMNVEV (reference sequence). The CDR3 is 16 amino acids. The CDR3 DNA follows: TGTGCCAGCAGTTCCTCGGGTGCCCGGTATAATTCACCCCTCCACTTT. Translation: CASSSSGARYNSPLHF.

The chain carries TRBV5-6 and TRBJ1-2, with a weak D call TRBD1 (6 bases). Germline values: CDR1 SGHDT, CDR2 YYEEEE. V dropped 4 bases and J dropped 4 bases, with 17 bases sitting between them. The CDR3 extends over 15 amino acids. The CDR3 sequence is CASSLITFRGYGYTF. The CDR3 coding sequence is TGTGCCAGCAGCCTGATAACATTCAGGGGCTATGGCTACACCTTC.